This T cell receptor beta chain was recovered during a study of OX40 agonist ivuxolimab in advanced cancers. On the study more broadly: Every patient in dose escalation had hepatocellular carcinoma, melanoma, renal cell or head and neck cancer. Previous treatment with anti-PD-1, anti-PD-L1 or anti-CTLA-4 therapy was allowed; roughly 40% had received some.

Assay: immunoSEQ multiplex PCR; the TCRdb copy retains only in-frame clones and omits some. The sample contains under 100,000 clones, around 85% of which appear only once. This CDR3 has 16 residues. Germline assignment: CDR1 SGHRS and CDR2 YFSETQ. Trimming took 0 bases from V and 0 from J, leaving 9 bases between them. Autoimmune disease history or systemic immunosuppression excluded patients. The gene calls are TRBV5-1 and TRBJ1-4; the D gene is possibly TRBD1 (6 bases). The receptor's source is an adult with an advanced solid tumor such as melanoma, head and neck, liver or kidney cancer. Sequenced here: CD4+ or CD8+ T cells sorted from blood, sampled in a trial of the OX40 agonist ivuxolimab. The CDR3 DNA follows: TGCGCCAGCAGCTTGGGGACAGCAACAACTAATGAAAAACTGTTTTTT. It specifies CASSLGTATTNEKLFF.